This T cell receptor (beta chain) emerged from a study of CD8+ T cells in alopecia areata. Extraction of RNA preceded its reverse transcription into cDNA, which served as the sequencing template. Assay used: immunoSEQ multiplex PCR; TCRdb lists only in-frame clones, some missing. Of 150,000 to 200,000 clones listed, about 60% are singletons. The CDR3 length is 14 residues. V lost 4 bases to trimming and J lost 4 bases, with 16 bases between them. Germline V gene lookup returns CDR1 SQVTM and CDR2 ANQGSEA. The sequence came from a human donor with alopecia areata. The rearrangement uses TRBV29-1 and TRBJ1-1; no clear D. The sequencing here drew on CD4+ T cells sorted from blood, taken at week 0. The CDR3 spells CSVVQLVAGTEAFF. The DNA of the CDR3 is TGCAGCGTTGTACAGTTGGTTGCGGGCACTGAAGCTTTCTTT.